Listed below are T cell receptor beta chains from one sample, sequenced in a study of vaccination effects on CD4 cells after COVID-19. These receptors' antigens are unknown. Profiled with immunoSEQ multiplex PCR; TCRdb holds only in-frame clones, not every one. The sample has roughly 24,000 clones; more than 70% are singletons. The input for sequencing was CD4+ T cells from PBMCs cultured with SARS-CoV-2 spike peptides, taken before COVID-19 vaccination. Receptor source: a human donor who had a prior SARS-CoV-2 infection. Both conserved end residues are part of each CDR3. The D gene is left open where the match is weak. Not all rows give a size; the values are once, few, many and, for expanded clones, a class.

d_call: -
j_call: TRBJ2-3
v_call: TRBV5-1
clone_size: once
cdr3_nt: TGCGCCAGCAGCTTTTCCGGAGGCACAGATACGCAGTATTTT
cdr3_aa: CASSFSGGTDTQYF

d_call: -
j_call: TRBJ2-1
v_call: TRBV29-1
clone_size: -
cdr3_nt: TGCAGCGTTATTCTCTACTACAATGAGCAGTTCTTC
cdr3_aa: CSVILYYNEQFF

d_call: -
j_call: TRBJ1-6
v_call: TRBV30
clone_size: -
cdr3_nt: TGTGCCTGGAGTGAGAGGGTGGATTCACCCCTCCACTTT
cdr3_aa: CAWSERVDSPLHF

d_call: -
j_call: TRBJ1-3
v_call: TRBV4-1
clone_size: -
cdr3_nt: TGCGCCAGCAGCCAAGAACGACGCGACTCTGGAAACACCATATATTTT
cdr3_aa: CASSQERRDSGNTIYF

d_call: -
j_call: TRBJ2-1
v_call: TRBV5-1
clone_size: -
cdr3_nt: TGCGCCAGCAGCTTGGATATAGGCACACTTTACAATGAGCAGTTCTTC
cdr3_aa: CASSLDIGTLYNEQFF

d_call: -
j_call: TRBJ2-5
v_call: TRBV5-8
clone_size: -
cdr3_nt: TGTGCCAGCAGCTCCGGGACGTACGGCAGGGAGACCCAGTACTTC
cdr3_aa: CASSSGTYGRETQYF

d_call: -
j_call: TRBJ2-2
v_call: TRBV5-4
clone_size: -
cdr3_nt: TGTGCCAGCAGCCCAGCGGGCACGAACACCGGGGAGCTGTTTTTT
cdr3_aa: CASSPAGTNTGELFF

d_call: -
j_call: TRBJ2-1
v_call: TRBV11-3
clone_size: -
cdr3_nt: TGTGCCAGCAGCTTGTTGGGGATATACAATGAGCAGTTCTTC
cdr3_aa: CASSLLGIYNEQFF

d_call: -
j_call: TRBJ2-5
v_call: TRBV5-1
clone_size: -
cdr3_nt: TGCGCCAGCAGCTTGGGTTCCGGGGGGCTAGGGGAGACCCAGTACTTC
cdr3_aa: CASSLGSGGLGETQYF

d_call: -
j_call: TRBJ2-1
v_call: TRBV11-3
clone_size: -
cdr3_nt: TGTGCCAGCAGCTTACTTCGACACAATGAGCAGTTCTTC
cdr3_aa: CASSLLRHNEQFF

d_call: -
j_call: TRBJ2-3
v_call: TRBV5-1
clone_size: -
cdr3_nt: TGCGCCAGCAGCTTGTATGTGACAGATACGCAGTATTTT
cdr3_aa: CASSLYVTDTQYF

d_call: TRBD1
j_call: TRBJ1-5
v_call: TRBV18
clone_size: -
cdr3_nt: TGTGCCAGCTCACGCCGAATGGACAGGGGCGATCAGCCCCAGCATTTT
cdr3_aa: CASSRRMDRGDQPQHF

d_call: TRBD1
j_call: TRBJ1-6
v_call: TRBV5-4
clone_size: -
cdr3_nt: TGTGCCAGCAGCCACGCCGGACAGGGGAATTCACCCCTCCACTTT
cdr3_aa: CASSHAGQGNSPLHF

d_call: -
j_call: TRBJ2-1
v_call: TRBV5-1
clone_size: -
cdr3_nt: TGCGCCAGCAGCTTGGGGGATAGCGCGGGCAATGAGCAGTTCTTC
cdr3_aa: CASSLGDSAGNEQFF

d_call: -
j_call: TRBJ1-2
v_call: TRBV21-1
clone_size: -
cdr3_nt: TGTGCCAGCAGCAGACCCACCATTACTAACTATGGCTACACCTTC
cdr3_aa: CASSRPTITNYGYTF

d_call: -
j_call: TRBJ2-5
v_call: TRBV21-1
clone_size: few
cdr3_nt: TGTGCCAGCAGCAAAGATCTTCCCAGGGGGGAGACCCAGTACTTC
cdr3_aa: CASSKDLPRGETQYF

d_call: TRBD1
j_call: TRBJ2-3
v_call: TRBV7-9
clone_size: -
cdr3_nt: TGTGCCAGCAGCCGCTCAGGGGGTAGCACAGATACGCAGTATTTT
cdr3_aa: CASSRSGGSTDTQYF

d_call: TRBD2
j_call: TRBJ2-5
v_call: TRBV20-1
clone_size: -
cdr3_nt: TGCAGTGCTAGTGCGACTAGCGGGGGACCGGGGGAGACCCAGTACTTC
cdr3_aa: CSASATSGGPGETQYF

d_call: -
j_call: TRBJ2-5
v_call: TRBV5-3
clone_size: -
cdr3_nt: TGTGCCAGAAGCTTCAGGGGAAGGGTTGAGACCCAGTACTTC
cdr3_aa: CARSFRGRVETQYF

d_call: -
j_call: TRBJ2-1
v_call: TRBV5-1
clone_size: -
cdr3_nt: TGCGCCAGCAGCTTGGTTCGGGCGAGCTCCTACAATGAGCAGTTCTTC
cdr3_aa: CASSLVRASSYNEQFF

d_call: TRBD1
j_call: TRBJ2-2
v_call: TRBV9
clone_size: -
cdr3_nt: TGTGCCAGCAGCGTAGGACAGGGGGGCACCGGGGAGCTGTTTTTT
cdr3_aa: CASSVGQGGTGELFF

d_call: -
j_call: TRBJ2-3
v_call: TRBV5-1
clone_size: -
cdr3_nt: TGCGCCAGCAGCTTGGGTCCGCGCGGACAACTTAGCACAGATACGCAGTATTTT
cdr3_aa: CASSLGPRGQLSTDTQYF

d_call: TRBD1
j_call: TRBJ2-5
v_call: TRBV7-9
clone_size: -
cdr3_nt: TGTGCCAGCAGCCCGCTACAGGGGGCTCCAGAGACCCAGTACTTC
cdr3_aa: CASSPLQGAPETQYF

d_call: TRBD2
j_call: TRBJ2-1
v_call: TRBV29-1
clone_size: -
cdr3_nt: TGCAGCGTTGCGCGACTAGCGGCATCCTACAATGAGCAGTTCTTC
cdr3_aa: CSVARLAASYNEQFF

d_call: -
j_call: TRBJ1-2
v_call: TRBV29-1
clone_size: -
cdr3_nt: TGCAGCGTTCACGACCTAGGCAGCTACACCTTC
cdr3_aa: CSVHDLGSYTF

d_call: TRBD2
j_call: TRBJ2-1
v_call: TRBV5-6
clone_size: -
cdr3_nt: TGTGCCAGCAGCTTGATCGGGGGGGCCGGGTACAATGAGCAGTTCTTC
cdr3_aa: CASSLIGGAGYNEQFF

d_call: -
j_call: TRBJ2-5
v_call: TRBV9
clone_size: once
cdr3_nt: TGTGCCAGCAGCGAAAGGGACTTCCAAGAGACCCAGTACTTC
cdr3_aa: CASSERDFQETQYF

d_call: TRBD2
j_call: TRBJ2-2
v_call: TRBV18
clone_size: -
cdr3_nt: TGTGCCAGCTCACTGGGACTAGCAGATACCGGGGAGCTGTTTTTT
cdr3_aa: CASSLGLADTGELFF

d_call: -
j_call: TRBJ2-5
v_call: TRBV29-1
clone_size: -
cdr3_nt: TGCAGCGTTGGGGAGACCCAGTACTTC
cdr3_aa: CSVGETQYF

d_call: -
j_call: TRBJ1-2
v_call: TRBV29-1
clone_size: few
cdr3_nt: TGCCTTACGGGGGACGATAACTATGGCTACACCTTC
cdr3_aa: CLTGDDNYGYTF

d_call: -
j_call: TRBJ1-2
v_call: TRBV5-6
clone_size: large
cdr3_nt: TGTGCCAGCAGCGAAGGGGAATATGGCTACACCTTC
cdr3_aa: CASSEGEYGYTF

d_call: -
j_call: TRBJ2-1
v_call: TRBV9
clone_size: once
cdr3_nt: TGTGCCAGCAGCGTAGTTGGGTCGCGGACAGTTGGGGCCAATGAGCAGTTCTTC
cdr3_aa: CASSVVGSRTVGANEQFF

d_call: -
j_call: TRBJ2-2
v_call: TRBV6-4
clone_size: -
cdr3_nt: TGTGCCAGCAGTGAAGTTGGGAACACCGGGGAGCTGTTTTTT
cdr3_aa: CASSEVGNTGELFF

d_call: -
j_call: TRBJ1-1
v_call: TRBV10-3
clone_size: few
cdr3_nt: TGTGCCATCAGTGAGTTGGGTAACACTGAAGCTTTCTTT
cdr3_aa: CAISELGNTEAFF

d_call: -
j_call: TRBJ2-3
v_call: TRBV5-1
clone_size: -
cdr3_nt: TGCGCCAGCAGCTTGGACATAGATACGCAGTATTTT
cdr3_aa: CASSLDIDTQYF

d_call: -
j_call: TRBJ2-1
v_call: TRBV2
clone_size: once
cdr3_nt: TGTGCCAGCCAACACGAACAGGTCGCAGGAGTCGATGAGCAGTTCTTC
cdr3_aa: CASQHEQVAGVDEQFF

d_call: -
j_call: TRBJ2-5
v_call: TRBV27
clone_size: -
cdr3_nt: TGTGCCAGCAGTTCGGACTCTCAAGAGACCCAGTACTTC
cdr3_aa: CASSSDSQETQYF

d_call: TRBD1
j_call: TRBJ2-2
v_call: TRBV18
clone_size: -
cdr3_nt: TGTGCCAGCTCACCCGGACAGGGCGTTTCCGGGGAGCTGTTTTTT
cdr3_aa: CASSPGQGVSGELFF